A single sample gave rise to the 15 T cell receptor beta chains below, sequenced in a study of T cells expressing NK-cell markers. From the 5' RACE reads, TCRdb lists one entry per CDR3 protein and no DNA. The table lists 300,000 or so distinct CDR3 sequences. The sequencing input was blood T cells: a sorted CD56 or NKG2C T cell subset, CD4+ or CD8+ T cells, or bulk PBMC T cells (not recorded which). These receptor sequences come from a woman aged 18 to 75 in good health.

The rearrangement joins TRBV12-3 or TRBV12-4 to TRBJ1-5; TCRdb lists TRBD1, though no DNA is available to test this call. There are 13 residues in the CDR3. The CDR3 reads CASTTGISQPQHF.

The V and J genes are TRBV27 and TRBJ2-4; TCRdb's D call of TRBD1 is untestable without DNA. From germline, CDR1 is MNHEY and CDR2 SMNVEV (reference sequence). The CDR3 totals 16 residues. CDR3: CASSLPPRGRGNIQYF.

This chain connects TRBV7-9 to TRBJ1-2; the TRBD1 assignment by TCRdb is unverifiable without DNA. CDR3 length: 15 residues. Germline V gene sequence: CDR1 SEHNR, CDR2 FQNEAQ (reference sequence). The CDR3 is CASSTTGTIPYGYTF.

The V and J genes are TRBV9 and TRBJ2-5; TCRdb gives TRBD1 as the D gene, but with no DNA this cannot be confirmed. The germline V gene encodes CDR1 SGDLS and CDR2 YYNGEE. CDR3 length: 15 residues. This CDR3 reads CASSVRGDSQETQYF.

The genes are TRBV6-9 and TRBJ2-1. CDR3 length: 15 amino acids. Germline V gene lookup returns CDR1 MNHGY and CDR2 SVAAGI. The CDR3 sequence: CASRNRGLRYNEQFF.

The chain links TRBV14 to TRBJ2-1; lacking DNA, the TRBD1 call made by TCRdb goes unchecked. The CDR3 consists of 14 residues. From germline, CDR1 is SGHDN and CDR2 FVKESK. CDR3: CASSQDRGYNEQFF.

This chain joins TRBV27 and TRBJ2-2. The length of the CDR3 is 15 residues. CDR1 and CDR2 (germline): MNHEY, SMNVEV (reference sequence). CDR3 sequence: CASSFSTGLTGELFF.

The chain is built from TRBV10-3 and TRBJ2-1; TCRdb picks TRBD2, but there is no DNA to check that call. Per the germline V gene, CDR1 is ENHRY and CDR2 is SYGVKD. The CDR3 extends over 16 amino acids. The CDR3 spells CATHSGLAVSYNEQFF.

This chain uses TRBV5-1 with TRBJ2-7; TCRdb picks TRBD2, but there is no DNA to check that call. The CDR3 extends over 15 amino acids. Germline loops: CDR1 SGHRS, CDR2 YFSETQ. The CDR3 region is CASTQGTSGRTEQYF. The full variable domain, its missing parts supplied by reference TRBV5-1 and TRBJ2-7, is KAGVTQTPRYLIKTRGQQVTLSCSPISGHRSVSWYQQTPGQGLQFLFEYFSETQRNKGNFPGRFSGRQFSNSRSEMNVSTLELGDSALYLCASTQGTSGRTEQYFGPGTRLTVT.

The chain recombines TRBV12-3 or TRBV12-4 with TRBJ2-7; without DNA, the TCRdb call of TRBD1 cannot be checked. CDR3 length: 13 amino acids. CDR3 in amino acids: CAITPGTYYEQYF.

This chain links TRBV20-1 with TRBJ2-2; the TCRdb D gene call, TRBD2, has no DNA to confirm it. The CDR3 runs 18 residues. In germline, CDR1 is DFQATT, CDR2 SNEGSKA (reference sequence). Here the CDR3 reads CSARDGRSGGPDTGELFF.

V and J are TRBV18 and TRBJ1-1. The germline gives CDR1 KGHSH, CDR2 LQKENI. The CDR3 extends over 15 amino acids. The CDR3 reads CASSPQRAGNTEAFF.

The V and J genes are TRBV7-2 and TRBJ2-5; TCRdb's D call, TRBD2, is unchecked because there is no DNA. Germline CDR1 is SGHTA and CDR2 is FQGNSA. The CDR3 is 17 amino acids. The CDR3 loop is CASSSWTSGIGSETQYF.

The rearrangement uses TRBV10-3 and TRBJ2-5; the TRBD1 assignment by TCRdb is unverifiable without DNA. This CDR3 comprises 15 residues. Germline CDR1 ENHRY, CDR2 SYGVKD. This CDR3 reads CAISERQGAMETQYF.

The V gene is TRBV20-1, the J gene TRBJ1-1; TCRdb outputs TRBD1, but without DNA this stays unchecked. This CDR3 has 14 residues. Germline V gives CDR1 DFQATT, CDR2 SNEGSKA (reference sequence). The CDR3 is CSARTGGGDTEAFF.